The 4 T cell receptor beta chains given below trace back to one sample, sequenced in a study of post-analysis software for immune sequencing data. Each TCR beta cDNA library carried unique molecular identifiers. TCRdb fed the PCR reads into MiXCR, producing one record per CDR3 protein. Of approximately 730,000 distinct CDR3 sequences listed, just under 30% were seen once; the top ten hold around 0.55%. Antigen specificity for these receptors is unknown. Whole-study results and caveats: Patients showed TRBV5-6, TRBV5-1 and TRBV20-1 among four to six TRBV segments more frequent than in controls.

The sequencing input was blood. Source of these receptors: a girl aged 10-17 years with multiple sclerosis.

This clonotype was picked up a small number of times. The rearrangement links TRBV7-9 to TRBJ1-2; the D is unclear. V lost 1 base and J lost 8, with 14 bases in between. Germline values: CDR1 SEHNR, CDR2 FQNEAQ (reference sequence). This CDR3 has 14 residues. Here the CDR3 DNA reads TGTGCCAGCAGCTTAGGACGCGGGCTGCGGGGCTACACCTTC. It encodes CASSLGRGLRGYTF.

This sequence joins TRBV5-1 and TRBJ2-1; D possibly uses TRBD1 or TRBD2 (5 bases each). The J call is uncertain, as TRBJ2-7 better fits the DNA end. Germline CDR1 SGHRS, CDR2 YFSETQ. The CDR3 has 15 amino acids. The CDR3 region has the DNA TGCGCCAGCAGCTCCGGGACCGGATCGGGCAATGAGCAGTACTTC. This encodes CASSSGTGSGNEQYF.

Points on this clonotype: At one of its ends the junction is not consistent with the germline gene, which may arise from a read error. The rearrangement uses TRBV28 and TRBJ2-1; TRBD2 matches 8 bases. The CDR3 is 14 residues long. Germline CDR1 reads MDHEN; CDR2 reads SYDVKM. Here the CDR3 DNA reads TGTGCCAGCAGTGCCCAGCGGGAGCGCAATGGGCAGTTCTTC. Residues: CASSAQRERNGQFF.

CDR3 in amino acids: CSVPNRVGALTDTQYF. CDR3 nucleotides: TGCAGCGTCCCCAATAGGGTTGGGGCATTAACAGATACGCAGTATTTT. V gene TRBV29-1 combines with J gene TRBJ2-3; D perhaps matches TRBD1 (5 bases). V lost 6 bases and J 3 bases, leaving 22 bases between the germline ends. The CDR3 sequence is 16 residues long. Germline lookup yields CDR1 SQVTM and CDR2 ANQGSEA.